The sequence of this TCR beta chain was determined in a study of cytomegalovirus exposure and HLA in healthy donors. At the level of the study: An earlier analysis found 120 million or so unique TCR beta sequences from about 190 million T cells. Study-level points and caveats: Researchers reportedly found TCR beta sequences accurately predicted most subjects' HLA-A and HLA-B alleles.

60 Vbeta and 13 Jbeta primers were used in PCR. The data were produced by immunoSEQ multiplex PCR, yet TCRdb's version contains in-frame clones alone and is incomplete. In the table there are 70,000 to 95,000 clones, around 80% of which are singletons. Recording of this donor's CMV serostatus was not done. Comments on this clone: Its antigen is undetermined.

The CDR3 covers 16 residues. Germline lookup yields CDR1 MDHEN and CDR2 SYDVKM. V lost 4 bases and J lost 1, with 17 bases in between. This receptor was identified in a human donor in good health. Sequenced sample: PBMCs. The rearrangement joins TRBV28 to TRBJ2-7, with D perhaps matching TRBD1 (5 bases). CDR3 sequence (DNA): TGTGCCAGCAGTTCAGCCGCCGCAGGGAATTCCTACGAGCAGTACTTC. Translating gives CASSSAAAGNSYEQYF.